These 10 T cell receptor beta chains were sequenced from one sample in a study of human T cells and chemical hapten exposure (dated by TCRdb to about 2021). The sample's time point label, decoded: pre-sensitization, week 0. The intended sense of this specimen's treatment or condition label: therapeutic diphenylcyclopropenone sensitization with weekly scalp DPC. Receptor libraries were prepared by RACE. TCRdb lists the instrument as NextSeq 500. TCRdb trimmed public reads at Q25 via fastp, called clones via MiXCR and kept in-frame beta chains. Every CDR3 protein is listed once, alongside the most common genes and DNA of its rows. The sample records around 95,000 distinct CDR3 sequences, 10% to 13% of which are singletons. In total, the top ten clones hold approximately 3.1% of the sample. This specimen consisted of whole blood, obtained in connection with sensitization to the hapten diphenylcyclopropenone (DPC). Receptor source: a woman in her fifties or sixties with alopecia areata. Some clones in this sample may be carry-over from other donors' samples.

This clonotype was counted at least ten times. J is TRBJ2-3 and V is TRBV29-1, with D possibly TRBD1 on 5 matching bases. CDR3 size: 13 residues. The germline V gene encodes CDR1 SQVTM and CDR2 ANQGSEA. Between the trimmed V and J ends, which lost 4 bases and 2 bases, there was a span of 10 bases. CDR3: CSVGSGATDTQYF. Written as DNA, the CDR3 is TGCAGCGTTGGTTCTGGGGCCACAGATACGCAGTATTTT.

The gene calls are TRBV5-4 and TRBJ2-1, with 8 bases identical to TRBD2. CDR3 length: 17 amino acids. The junction had 9 bases not matched to a gene; V was cut back by 0 bases and J by 4 bases. CDR1 is SGHNT and CDR2 is YYREEE in the germline V gene (reference sequence). The CDR3 DNA reads TGTGCCAGCAGCTTGGAAGGGGTAGCGGGATTATACAATGAGCAGTTCTTC. Translating gives CASSLEGVAGLYNEQFF.

CDR3 coding DNA: TGTGCCATCAGTGATAGGGACGGCGAGACCCAGTACTTC. Translated, it gives CAISDRDGETQYF. The chain combines TRBV10-3 with TRBJ2-5, with D perhaps matching TRBD1 or TRBD2 (5 bases each). Trimming stripped 3 bases from V and 5 bases from J, with 10 bases between. The CDR3 sequence is 13 residues long. CDR1 and CDR2 (germline): ENHRY, SYGVKD.

This clonotype was recorded at least ten times. This chain joins TRBV5-1 and TRBJ2-1, with 7 bases identical to TRBD1. The CDR3 totals 15 residues. V lost 0 bases to trimming and J lost 3 bases; unmatched junction nucleotides: 3. The germline V gene has CDR1 SGHRS and CDR2 YFSETQ. CDR3 DNA sequence: TGCGCCAGCAGCTTGGTGGGACAGAACTACAATGAGCAGTTCTTC. It translates to CASSLVGQNYNEQFF.

This clonotype has at least ten counts. The chain employs TRBV4-1 and TRBJ1-2; D call uncertain. The CDR3 spans 14 residues. Germline-derived CDR1 and CDR2 are MGHRA and YSYEKL. V was clipped by 0 bases and J by 2 bases, with 7 bases between them. This CDR3 reads CASSQDRVNYGYTF. CDR3 sequence (DNA): TGCGCCAGCAGCCAAGATCGGGTGAACTATGGCTACACCTTC.

This clonotype came up many times. The rearrangement uses TRBV10-3 and TRBJ1-4; D unclear. Per germline, CDR1 ENHRY and CDR2 SYGVKD. The germline V and J ends were trimmed by 0 bases and 8 bases, with 13 bases remaining between them. The CDR3 totals 15 residues. The CDR3 region has the DNA TGTGCCATCAGTGAGTCAAGGGATGGTTGGGAAAAACTGTTTTTT. Translating it yields CAISESRDGWEKLFF.

The chain joins TRBV29-1 to TRBJ2-5; no reliable D call. Germline V CDR1 and CDR2: SQVTM, ANQGSEA. V lost 2 bases and J lost 1, with 8 bases in between. The CDR3 spans 13 residues. DNA of the CDR3: TGCAGCGTTGAACCTGACACCCAAGAGACCCAGTACTTC. Its protein is CSVEPDTQETQYF.

This clonotype was observed a handful of times. The chain carries TRBV27 and TRBJ1-1; D is undetermined. Looked up from germline, CDR1 is MNHEY and CDR2 is SMNVEV (reference sequence). The germline V and J ends were trimmed by 5 bases and 1 base, with 8 bases remaining between them. The CDR3 sequence is 13 residues long. The CDR3 DNA reads as TGTGCCAGCAGTCTCCTCACGAACACTGAAGCTTTCTTT. Translated, it gives CASSLLTNTEAFF.

The rearrangement joins TRBV7-8 to TRBJ2-3; maybe TRBD1 (5 bases). CDR3 length equals 14 residues. Trimming left V 4 bases short and J 1 base short, with 9 bases between. Germline values: CDR1 SGHVS, CDR2 FQNEAQ. CDR3 DNA sequence: TGTGCCAGCAGCTATAGCAGGGGCACAGATACGCAGTATTTT. It codes for CASSYSRGTDTQYF. Full variable domain (rest looked up from reference TRBV7-8 and TRBJ2-3): GAGVSQSPRYKVAKRGQDVALRCDPISGHVSLFWYQQALGQGPEFLTYFQNEAQLDKSGLPSDRFFAERPEGSVSTLKIQRTQQEDSAVYLCASSYSRGTDTQYFGPGTRLTVL.

This clonotype was seen at least ten times. The chain has TRBV11-2 and TRBJ2-5, with TRBD1 matching over 10 bases. The trim removed 6 bases at V and 5 bases at J, leaving 6 bases unmatched. The length of the CDR3 is 14 residues. Germline V gene data show CDR1 as SGHAT and CDR2 as FQNNGV. The CDR3: CASRLGQGDETQYF. CDR3 coding DNA: TGTGCCAGCAGGCTTGGACAGGGGGACGAGACCCAGTACTTC.